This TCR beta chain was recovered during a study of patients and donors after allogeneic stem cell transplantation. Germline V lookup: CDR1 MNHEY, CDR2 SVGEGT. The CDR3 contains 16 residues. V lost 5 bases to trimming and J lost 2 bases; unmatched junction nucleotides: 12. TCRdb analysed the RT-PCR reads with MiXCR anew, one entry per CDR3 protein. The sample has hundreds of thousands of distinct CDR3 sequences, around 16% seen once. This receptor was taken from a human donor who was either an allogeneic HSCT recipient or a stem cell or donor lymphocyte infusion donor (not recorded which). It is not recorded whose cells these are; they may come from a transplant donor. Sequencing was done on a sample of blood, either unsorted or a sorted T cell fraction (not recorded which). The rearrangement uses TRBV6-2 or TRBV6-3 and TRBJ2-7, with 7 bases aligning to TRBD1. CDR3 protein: CASSPGTDHMPYEQYF. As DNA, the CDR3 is TGTGCCAGCAGTCCTGGGACAGACCATATGCCCTACGAGCAGTACTTC.